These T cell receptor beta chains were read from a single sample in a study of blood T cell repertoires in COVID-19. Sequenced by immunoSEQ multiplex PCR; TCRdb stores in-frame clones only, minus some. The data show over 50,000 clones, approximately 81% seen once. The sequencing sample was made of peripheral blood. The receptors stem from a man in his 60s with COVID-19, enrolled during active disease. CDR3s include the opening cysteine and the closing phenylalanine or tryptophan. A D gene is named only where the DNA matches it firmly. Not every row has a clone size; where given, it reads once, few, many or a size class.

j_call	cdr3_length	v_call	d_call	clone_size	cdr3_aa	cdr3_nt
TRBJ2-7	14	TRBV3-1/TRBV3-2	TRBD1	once	CASSHWDRGHEQYF	TGTGCCAGCAGCCATTGGGACAGGGGCCACGAGCAGTACTTC
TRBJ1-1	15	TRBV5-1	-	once	CASSSGGTENTEAFF	TGCGCCAGCAGCTCCGGAGGGACGGAAAACACTGAAGCTTTCTTT
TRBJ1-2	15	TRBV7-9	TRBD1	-	CASSLARTGGDGYTF	TGTGCCAGCAGCTTGGCAAGGACAGGGGGCGATGGCTACACCTTC
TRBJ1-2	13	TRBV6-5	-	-	CASNNEWARGYTF	TGTGCCAGCAATAACGAGTGGGCCCGGGGCTACACCTTC
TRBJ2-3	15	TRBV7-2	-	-	CASSSQRVGTDTQYF	TGTGCCAGCAGCTCACAGCGGGTAGGGACAGATACGCAGTATTTT
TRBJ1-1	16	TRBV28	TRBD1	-	CASSFTGGIRNTEAFF	TGTGCCAGCAGCTTCACAGGGGGAATAAGGAACACTGAAGCTTTCTTT
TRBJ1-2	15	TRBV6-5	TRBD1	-	CASSYSLTGNYGYTF	TGTGCCAGCAGTTACTCTTTGACAGGGAACTATGGCTACACCTTC
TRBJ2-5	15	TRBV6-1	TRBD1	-	CASSEQGQGQETQYF	TGTGCCAGCAGTGAACAAGGACAGGGGCAAGAGACCCAGTACTTC
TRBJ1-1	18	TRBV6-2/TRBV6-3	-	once	CASSYSSGFHRVNTEAFF	TGTGCCAGCAGTTACTCGAGTGGTTTCCACAGGGTGAACACTGAAGCTTTCTTT
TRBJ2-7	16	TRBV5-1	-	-	CASSRRVDSGKNEQYF	TGCGCCAGCAGCCGACGCGTAGACTCCGGCAAAAACGAGCAGTACTTC
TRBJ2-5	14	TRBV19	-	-	CASSMRPDGETQYF	TGTGCCAGTAGTATGAGGCCGGATGGGGAGACCCAGTACTTC